The T cell receptor beta chain described here comes from a study of blood T cell repertoires in COVID-19. The wider study: Sources were T cells, B-cell-depleted T cells, or PBMCs; the material itself was cDNA or gDNA.

Clinical history as reported by participants underpinned cohort assignment. Authors' data handling: Estimation of nucleated cell counts relied on the amplification of reference gene primers. Only in-frame clones appear in the TCRdb table, and some are missing; sequencing was by immunoSEQ multiplex PCR. V and J calls and clone size are given by that table; D and trimming were obtained from the DNA. The sample has over 150,000 clones, about 81% seen once. The CDR3 extends over 16 amino acids. The ends lost 5 bases at V and 4 bases at J; junction bases unmatched: 7. Germline V lookup: CDR1 SGHTA, CDR2 FQGTGA.

Specimen: PBMCs or T cells enriched from blood (not recorded which). The receptor was isolated from a man in his fifties or sixties who had recovered from COVID-19. The chain is built from TRBV7-3 and TRBJ2-3; 12 bases map to TRBD2. The CDR3 region has the DNA TGTGCCAGCAGCCACCTAGCGGGGGGGAGTCCAGATACGCAGTATTTT. The encoded protein is CASSHLAGGSPDTQYF.